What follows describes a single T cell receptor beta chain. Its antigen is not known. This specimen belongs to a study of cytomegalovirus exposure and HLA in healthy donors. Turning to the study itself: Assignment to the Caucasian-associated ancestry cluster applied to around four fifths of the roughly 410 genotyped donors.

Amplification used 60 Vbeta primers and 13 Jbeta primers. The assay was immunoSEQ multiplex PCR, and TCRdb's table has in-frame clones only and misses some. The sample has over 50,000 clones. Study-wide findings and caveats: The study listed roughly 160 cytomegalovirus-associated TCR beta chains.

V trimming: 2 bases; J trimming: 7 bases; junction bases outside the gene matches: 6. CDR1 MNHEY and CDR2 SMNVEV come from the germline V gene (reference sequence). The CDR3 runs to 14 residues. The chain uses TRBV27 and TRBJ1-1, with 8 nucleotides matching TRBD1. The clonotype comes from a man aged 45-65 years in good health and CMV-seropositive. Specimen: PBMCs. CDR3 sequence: CASSLTRGLVEAFF. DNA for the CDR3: TGTGCCAGCAGTTTAACCAGGGGGCTGGTTGAAGCTTTCTTT.